The present TCR beta chain was sequenced within a study of T-cell reconstitution after alpha-beta-depleted transplantation in children. Preparation of the TCRbeta library used unique molecular identifiers. TCRdb passed the PCR reads through MiXCR, listing each CDR3 protein once. The sample has about 410,000 distinct CDR3 sequences, around 20% seen once. This CDR3 comprises 16 residues. Germline V lookup: CDR1 GTSNPN, CDR2 SVGIG (reference sequence). V was pared by 0 bases and J by 4 bases, with 5 bases of the junction left unmatched. The chain couples TRBV30 to TRBJ2-1; 11 bases are a match to TRBD1. This TCR derives from a human donor who donated a stem cell graft to a child with acute myeloid leukemia. The material sequenced was PBMCs from the stem cell graft donor, taken from the stem cell graft. Here the CDR3 reads CAWSVPGTGGYNEQFF. The DNA for the CDR3 is TGTGCCTGGAGTGTACCGGGGACAGGGGGATACAATGAGCAGTTCTTC. Filled out from reference TRBV30 and TRBJ2-1, the complete variable domain reads SQTIHQWPATLVQPVGSPLSLECTVEGTSNPNLYWYRQAAGRGLQLLFYSVGIGQISSEVPQNLSASRPQDRQFILSSKKLLLSDSGFYLCAWSVPGTGGYNEQFFGPGTRLTVL.